The rows below give T cell receptor beta chains drawn from one sample of a study of shared clonotypes between healthy human individuals. The protocol was immunoSEQ multiplex PCR, while the TCRdb copy is restricted to in-frame clones and leaves out a portion. The table shows millions of clones, with approximately 94% occurring only once. The material sequenced was naive CD8+ T cells from PBMCs. Receptors were obtained from a man aged 18 to 35 in good health. Some clones in this sample may be carry-over from other donors' samples. CDR3s include the opening cysteine and the closing phenylalanine or tryptophan. The D gene is left open where the match is weak. Expanded clones get a size class; other rows say once, few or many, or leave the size out.

J: TRBJ2-3
size: .
D: TRBD2
V: TRBV27
CDR3: CASSFRGTSRDTQYF
DNA: TGTGCCAGCAGTTTCCGCGGGACTAGCAGAGATACGCAGTATTTT

J: TRBJ1-2
size: .
D: .
V: TRBV27
CDR3: CASSLSRFNYGYTF
DNA: TGTGCCAGCAGTTTATCCAGATTTAACTATGGCTACACCTTC

J: TRBJ2-1
size: .
D: TRBD1
V: TRBV19
CDR3: CASRDRGQRNEQFF
DNA: TGTGCCAGTAGGGACAGGGGGCAGAGGAATGAGCAGTTCTTC

J: TRBJ2-2
size: .
D: .
V: TRBV7-7
CDR3: CAIGRSANTGELFF
DNA: TGTGCCATCGGACGCAGTGCGAACACCGGGGAGCTGTTTTTT

J: TRBJ2-3
size: once
D: .
V: TRBV9
CDR3: CASSALADTQYF
DNA: TGTGCCAGCAGCGCGCTCGCAGATACGCAGTATTTT

J: TRBJ2-1
size: .
D: .
V: TRBV6-6
CDR3: CASTKNNEQFF
DNA: TGTGCCAGCACGAAGAACAATGAGCAGTTCTTC

J: TRBJ1-2
size: .
D: .
V: TRBV25-1
CDR3: CASSGGWGDYGYTF
DNA: TGTGCCAGCAGTGGGGGGTGGGGAGACTATGGCTACACCTTC

J: TRBJ2-3
size: .
D: TRBD1
V: TRBV10-3
CDR3: CAMTGVVGDTQYF
DNA: TGTGCCATGACAGGGGTTGTCGGAGATACGCAGTATTTT

J: TRBJ2-1
size: once
D: TRBD1
V: TRBV7-9
CDR3: CASSLADRLFTHNEQFF
DNA: TGTGCCAGCAGCTTAGCGGACAGGTTGTTCACACACAATGAGCAGTTCTTC

J: TRBJ2-7
size: .
D: .
V: TRBV19
CDR3: CASSMGDITYEQYF
DNA: TGTGCCAGTAGTATGGGGGATATTACCTACGAGCAGTACTTC

J: TRBJ2-5
size: once
D: .
V: TRBV7-6
CDR3: CASSLEGPGRLQETQYF
DNA: TGTGCCAGCAGCTTAGAGGGGCCCGGACGGCTACAAGAGACCCAGTACTTC

J: TRBJ2-1
size: .
D: .
V: TRBV6-4
CDR3: CASSAAAGSSYNEQFF
DNA: TGTGCCAGCAGTGCCGCTGCGGGCAGCTCCTACAATGAGCAGTTCTTC

J: TRBJ2-2
size: .
D: .
V: TRBV10-3
CDR3: CAISEWAGAEDTGELFF
DNA: TGTGCCATCAGTGAATGGGCGGGGGCGGAGGACACCGGGGAGCTGTTTTTT

J: TRBJ2-1
size: .
D: .
V: TRBV4-2
CDR3: CASSPSTSNEQFF
DNA: TGTGCCAGCAGCCCTTCGACTAGCAATGAGCAGTTCTTC

J: TRBJ2-3
size: .
D: .
V: TRBV10-1
CDR3: CASVQAISTDTQYF
DNA: TGCGCCAGCGTACAGGCGATTAGCACAGATACGCAGTATTTT

J: TRBJ2-7
size: .
D: .
V: TRBV9
CDR3: CASSPGPGYEQYF
DNA: TGTGCCAGCAGCCCCGGACCAGGGTACGAGCAGTACTTC

J: TRBJ2-2
size: .
D: .
V: TRBV4-1
CDR3: CASSPPGTYTQANTGELFF
DNA: TGCGCCAGCAGCCCACCCGGGACATACACACAGGCGAACACCGGGGAGCTGTTTTTT

J: TRBJ2-7
size: .
D: .
V: TRBV19
CDR3: CASSYPGSYEQYF
DNA: TGTGCCAGTAGTTACCCAGGGTCCTACGAGCAGTACTTC

J: TRBJ2-6
size: .
D: .
V: TRBV7-9
CDR3: CASSLVFDSGANVLTF
DNA: TGTGCCAGCAGCTTAGTTTTCGACTCTGGGGCCAACGTCCTGACTTTC

J: TRBJ2-1
size: .
D: TRBD2
V: TRBV4-1
CDR3: CASSQRTVGREDPFNEQFF
DNA: TGCGCCAGCAGCCAAAGAACGGTCGGGCGGGAGGATCCCTTCAATGAGCAGTTCTTC

J: TRBJ2-6
size: .
D: .
V: TRBV7-9
CDR3: CASSLEAAWSGANVLTF
DNA: TGTGCCAGCAGCTTAGAGGCAGCTTGGTCGGGGGCCAACGTCCTGACTTTC

J: TRBJ1-1
size: .
D: .
V: TRBV5-3
CDR3: CARSFPSNTEAFF
DNA: TGTGCCAGAAGCTTCCCCTCGAACACTGAAGCTTTCTTT

J: TRBJ2-1
size: .
D: TRBD2
V: TRBV5-1
CDR3: CASSPGERENREQFF
DNA: TGCGCCAGCAGCCCCGGGGAGCGGGAGAATCGTGAGCAGTTCTTC

J: TRBJ2-1
size: .
D: .
V: TRBV14
CDR3: CASNPALSSYNEQFF
DNA: TGTGCCAGCAACCCAGCGCTCAGCTCCTACAATGAGCAGTTCTTC

J: TRBJ2-1
size: .
D: TRBD2
V: TRBV11-2
CDR3: CASSLYGRATTRNEQFF
DNA: TGTGCCAGCAGCTTATACGGGAGGGCCACGACGAGGAATGAGCAGTTCTTC

J: TRBJ1-2
size: .
D: .
V: TRBV6-1
CDR3: CASTPDSTPGHGYTF
DNA: TGTGCCAGCACCCCCGACTCGACCCCAGGACATGGCTACACCTTC

J: TRBJ2-7
size: once
D: .
V: TRBV13
CDR3: CASSLSALLNYEQYF
DNA: TGTGCCAGCAGCTTATCTGCCCTCCTGAACTACGAGCAGTACTTC

J: TRBJ2-5
size: .
D: .
V: TRBV27
CDR3: CASSLGAGRETQYF
DNA: TGTGCCAGCAGTTTAGGTGCAGGGCGGGAGACCCAGTACTTC

J: TRBJ2-7
size: few
D: TRBD2
V: TRBV9
CDR3: CASSAGSGTRTYEQYF
DNA: TGTGCCAGCAGCGCCGGTTCCGGGACTAGGACCTACGAGCAGTACTTC

J: TRBJ2-7
size: once
D: TRBD2
V: TRBV27
CDR3: CASSLSRLAPYEQYF
DNA: TGTGCCAGCAGTTTATCGCGACTAGCGCCCTACGAGCAGTACTTC

J: TRBJ2-7
size: .
D: TRBD1
V: TRBV7-9
CDR3: CASSFEGASTFYEQYF
DNA: TGTGCCAGCAGCTTTGAGGGGGCCTCAACTTTCTACGAGCAGTACTTC

J: TRBJ2-4
size: .
D: .
V: TRBV11-2
CDR3: CASSPGTFSEAKNIQYF
DNA: TGTGCCAGCAGCCCTGGGACCTTTAGTGAGGCCAAAAACATTCAGTACTTC

J: TRBJ2-7
size: .
D: TRBD2
V: TRBV7-6
CDR3: CASSLARTSDYEQYF
DNA: TGTGCCAGCAGCTTAGCTCGGACTAGCGACTACGAGCAGTACTTC

J: TRBJ2-7
size: .
D: .
V: TRBV27
CDR3: CASSPRSAHTYEQYF
DNA: TGTGCCAGCAGCCCAAGGTCGGCTCATACCTACGAGCAGTACTTC